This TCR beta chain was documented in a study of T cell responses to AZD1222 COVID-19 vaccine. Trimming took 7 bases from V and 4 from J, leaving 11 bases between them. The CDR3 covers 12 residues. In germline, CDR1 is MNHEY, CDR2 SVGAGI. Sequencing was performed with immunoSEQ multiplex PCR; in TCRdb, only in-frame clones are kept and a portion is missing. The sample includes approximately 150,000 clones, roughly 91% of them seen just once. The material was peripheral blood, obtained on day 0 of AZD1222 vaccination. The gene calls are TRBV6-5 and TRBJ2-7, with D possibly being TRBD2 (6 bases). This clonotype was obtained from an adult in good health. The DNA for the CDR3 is TGTGCCAGCACACAGGCGGGGTACGAGCAGTACTTC. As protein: CASTQAGYEQYF.